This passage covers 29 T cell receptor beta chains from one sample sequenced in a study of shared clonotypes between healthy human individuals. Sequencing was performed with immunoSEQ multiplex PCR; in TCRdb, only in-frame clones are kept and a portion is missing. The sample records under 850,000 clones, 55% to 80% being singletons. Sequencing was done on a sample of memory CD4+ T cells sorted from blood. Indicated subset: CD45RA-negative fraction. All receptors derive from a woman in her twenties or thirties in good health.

The DNA for the CDR3 is TGTGCCAGCAGCTTGTCGCCAGGGGTACAGGGCTACACCTTC. Translating gives CASSLSPGVQGYTF. V usage is TRBV7-9 and J usage is TRBJ1-2; TRBD1 might be the D (6 bases). Trimming shortened V by 3 bases and J by 8 bases, and 16 bases separated the two germline ends. The CDR3 contains 14 residues. Germline CDR1 SEHNR, CDR2 FQNEAQ (reference sequence).

CDR3 sequence reads: CASRDLGLAGAAETQYF. For the CDR3, the DNA is TGTGCCAGTAGAGACCTCGGACTAGCGGGAGCAGCGGAGACCCAGTACTTC. V is TRBV19 and J is TRBJ2-5, with 13 bases aligning to TRBD2. The CDR3 has 17 amino acids. CDR1 and CDR2 from the germline V gene are LNHDA and SQIVND (reference sequence). Germline trimming cut 6 bases from V and 5 bases from J; bases unmatched to any gene: 12.

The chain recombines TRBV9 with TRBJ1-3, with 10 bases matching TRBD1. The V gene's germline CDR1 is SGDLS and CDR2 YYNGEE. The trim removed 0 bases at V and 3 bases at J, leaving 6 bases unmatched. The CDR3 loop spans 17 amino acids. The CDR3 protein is CASSVGQGALIGNTIYF. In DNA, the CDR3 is TGTGCCAGCAGCGTAGGACAGGGGGCTCTCATTGGAAACACCATATATTTT.

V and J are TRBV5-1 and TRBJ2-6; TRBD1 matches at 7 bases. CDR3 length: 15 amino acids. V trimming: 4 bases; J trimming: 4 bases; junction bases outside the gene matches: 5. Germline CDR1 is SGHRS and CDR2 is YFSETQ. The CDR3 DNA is TGCGCCAGCAGCAAGACAGGGACGGGGGCCAACGTCCTGACTTTC. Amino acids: CASSKTGTGANVLTF.

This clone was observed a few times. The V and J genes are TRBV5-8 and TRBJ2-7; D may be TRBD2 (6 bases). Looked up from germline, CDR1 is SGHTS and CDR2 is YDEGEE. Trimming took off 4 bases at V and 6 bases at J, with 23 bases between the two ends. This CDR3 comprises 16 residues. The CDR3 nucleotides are TGTGCCAGCAGCCCATTCTCCCGGAGCGGGCGGGGCGAGCAGTACTTC. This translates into CASSPFSRSGRGEQYF. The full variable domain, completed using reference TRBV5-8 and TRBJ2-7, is EAGVTQSPTHLIKTRGQQATLRCSPISGHTSVYWYQQALGLGLQFLLWYDEGEERNRGNFPPRFSGRQFPNYSSELNVNALELEDSALYLCASSPFSRSGRGEQYFGPGTRLTVT.

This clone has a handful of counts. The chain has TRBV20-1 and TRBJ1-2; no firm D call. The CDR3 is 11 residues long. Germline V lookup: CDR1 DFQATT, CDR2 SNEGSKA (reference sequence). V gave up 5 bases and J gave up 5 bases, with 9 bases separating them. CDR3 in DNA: TGCAGTGCTGGCCTTAGGTATGGCTACACCTTC. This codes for CSAGLRYGYTF.

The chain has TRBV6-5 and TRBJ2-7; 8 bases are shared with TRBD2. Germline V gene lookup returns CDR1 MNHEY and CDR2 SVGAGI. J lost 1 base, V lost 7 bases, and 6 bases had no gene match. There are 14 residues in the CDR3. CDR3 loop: CASKGGRRSYEQYF. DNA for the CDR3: TGTGCCAGCAAGGGCGGGAGGCGTTCCTACGAGCAGTACTTC.

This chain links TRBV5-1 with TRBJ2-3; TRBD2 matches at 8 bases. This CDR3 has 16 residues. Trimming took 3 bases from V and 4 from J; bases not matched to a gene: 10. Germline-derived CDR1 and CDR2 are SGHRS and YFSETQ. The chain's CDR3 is CASSYYGRGGPDTQYF. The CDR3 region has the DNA TGCGCCAGCAGCTACTACGGACGGGGGGGGCCAGATACGCAGTATTTT.

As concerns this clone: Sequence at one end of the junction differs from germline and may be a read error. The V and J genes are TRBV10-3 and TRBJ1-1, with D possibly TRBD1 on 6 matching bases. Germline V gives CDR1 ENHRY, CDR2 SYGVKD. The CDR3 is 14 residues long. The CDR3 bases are TGTGCCAGCAGTTACAACAGGGAGAACACTGAAGCTTTCTTT. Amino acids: CASSYNRENTEAFF.

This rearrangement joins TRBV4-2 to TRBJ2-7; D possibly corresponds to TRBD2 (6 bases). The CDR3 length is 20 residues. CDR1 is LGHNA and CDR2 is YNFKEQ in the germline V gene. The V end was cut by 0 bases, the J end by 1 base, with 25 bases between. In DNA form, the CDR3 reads TGTGCCAGCAGCCAAGATCTAGTTCCCGAATCTAGCGTGATTTCCTACGAGCAGTACTTC. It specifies CASSQDLVPESSVISYEQYF.

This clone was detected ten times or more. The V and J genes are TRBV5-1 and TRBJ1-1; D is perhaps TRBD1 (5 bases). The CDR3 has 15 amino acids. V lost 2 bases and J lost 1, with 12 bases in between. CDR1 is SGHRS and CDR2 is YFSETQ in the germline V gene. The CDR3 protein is CASSFQGPENTEAFF. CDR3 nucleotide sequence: TGCGCCAGCAGCTTCCAGGGACCCGAGAACACTGAAGCTTTCTTT.

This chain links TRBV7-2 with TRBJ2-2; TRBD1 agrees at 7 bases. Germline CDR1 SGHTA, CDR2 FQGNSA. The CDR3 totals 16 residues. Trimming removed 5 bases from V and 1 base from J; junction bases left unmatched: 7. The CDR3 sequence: CASSKRGQKNTGELFF. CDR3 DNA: TGTGCCAGCAGCAAAAGGGGACAGAAGAACACCGGGGAGCTGTTTTTT.

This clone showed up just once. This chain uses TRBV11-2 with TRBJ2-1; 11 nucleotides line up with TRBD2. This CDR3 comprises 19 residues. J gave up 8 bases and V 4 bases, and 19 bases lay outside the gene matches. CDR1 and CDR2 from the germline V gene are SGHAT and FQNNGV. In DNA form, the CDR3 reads TGTGCCAGCAGCTCCATTTTTAGCGGGAGGGCCGGGTATACATATGAGCAGTTCTTC. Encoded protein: CASSSIFSGRAGYTYEQFF. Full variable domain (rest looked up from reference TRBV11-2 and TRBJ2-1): EAGVAQSPRYKIIEKRQSVAFWCNPISGHATLYWYQQILGQGPKLLIQFQNNGVVDDSQLPKDRFSAERLKGVDSTLKIQPAKLEDSAVYLCASSSIFSGRAGYTYEQFFGPGTRLTVL.

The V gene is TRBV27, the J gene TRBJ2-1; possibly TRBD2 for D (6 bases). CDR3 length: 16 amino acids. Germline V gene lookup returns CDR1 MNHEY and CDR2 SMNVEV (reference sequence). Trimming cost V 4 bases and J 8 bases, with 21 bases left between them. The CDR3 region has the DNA TGTGCCAGCAGTTATAGGGACTCTCCTACCTCTGATGAGCAGTTCTTC. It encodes CASSYRDSPTSDEQFF.

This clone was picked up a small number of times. The DNA of the CDR3 is TGTGCCAGCAGTTACGGCCCCACCTACGAGCAGTACTTC. Translation gives CASSYGPTYEQYF. The chain links TRBV6-6 to TRBJ2-7, with no clear D. The germline V gene has CDR1 MNHNY and CDR2 SVGAGI (reference sequence). Trimming left V 2 bases short and J 2 bases short, with 7 bases between. The CDR3 loop spans 13 amino acids.

For the CDR3, the DNA is TGCGCCAGCAGCCCACGCTATGAGAGGACGGCAGATACGCAGTATTTT. It encodes CASSPRYERTADTQYF. V usage is TRBV4-1 and J usage is TRBJ2-3; D call uncertain. In germline, CDR1 is MGHRA, CDR2 YSYEKL. The CDR3 sequence is 16 residues long. The germline V and J ends were trimmed by 4 bases and 4 bases, with 18 bases remaining between them.

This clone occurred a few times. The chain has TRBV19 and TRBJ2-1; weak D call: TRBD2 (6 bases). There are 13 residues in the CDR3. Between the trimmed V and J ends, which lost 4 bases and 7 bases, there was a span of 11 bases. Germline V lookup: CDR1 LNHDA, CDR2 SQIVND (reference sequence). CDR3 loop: CASSRGGTNEQFF. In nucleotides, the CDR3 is TGTGCCAGTAGTAGAGGCGGGACGAATGAGCAGTTCTTC. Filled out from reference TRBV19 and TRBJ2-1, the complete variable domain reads DGGITQSPKYLFRKEGQNVTLSCEQNLNHDAMYWYRQDPGQGLRLIYYSQIVNDFQKGDIAEGYSVSREKKESFPLTVTSAQKNPTAFYLCASSRGGTNEQFFGPGTRLTVL.

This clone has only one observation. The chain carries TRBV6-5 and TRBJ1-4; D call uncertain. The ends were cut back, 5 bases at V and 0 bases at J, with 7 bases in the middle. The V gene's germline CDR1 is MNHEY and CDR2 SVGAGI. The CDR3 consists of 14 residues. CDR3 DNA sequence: TGTGCCAGCAGTGTCACTTCAACTAATGAAAAACTGTTTTTT. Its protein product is CASSVTSTNEKLFF.

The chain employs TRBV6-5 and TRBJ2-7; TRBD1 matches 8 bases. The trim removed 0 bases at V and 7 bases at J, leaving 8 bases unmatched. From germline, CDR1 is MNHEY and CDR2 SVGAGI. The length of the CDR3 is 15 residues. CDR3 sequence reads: CASSYSLDRGLEQYF. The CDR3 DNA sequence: TGTGCCAGCAGTTACTCACTAGACAGGGGCCTTGAGCAGTACTTC.

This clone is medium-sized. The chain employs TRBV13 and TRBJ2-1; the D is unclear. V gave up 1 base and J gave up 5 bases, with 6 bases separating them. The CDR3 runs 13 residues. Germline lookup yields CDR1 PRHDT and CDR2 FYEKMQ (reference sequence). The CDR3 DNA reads TGTGCCAGCAGCTTAGACTCGAACAATGAGCAGTTCTTC. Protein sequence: CASSLDSNNEQFF.

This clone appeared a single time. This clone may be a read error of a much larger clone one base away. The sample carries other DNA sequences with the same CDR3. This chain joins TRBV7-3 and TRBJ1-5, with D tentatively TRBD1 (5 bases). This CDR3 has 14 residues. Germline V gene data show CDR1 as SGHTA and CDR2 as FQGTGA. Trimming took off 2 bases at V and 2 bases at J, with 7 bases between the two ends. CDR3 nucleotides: TGTGCCAGCAGCTTAGAAGGGGGCAATCAGCCCCAGCATTTT. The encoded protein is CASSLEGGNQPQHF.

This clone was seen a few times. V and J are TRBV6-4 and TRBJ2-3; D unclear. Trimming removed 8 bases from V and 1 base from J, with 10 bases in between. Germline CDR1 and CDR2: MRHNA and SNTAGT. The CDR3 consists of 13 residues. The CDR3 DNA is TGTGCCAGCGCTCCCCCGGGCACAGATACGCAGTATTTT. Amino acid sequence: CASAPPGTDTQYF.

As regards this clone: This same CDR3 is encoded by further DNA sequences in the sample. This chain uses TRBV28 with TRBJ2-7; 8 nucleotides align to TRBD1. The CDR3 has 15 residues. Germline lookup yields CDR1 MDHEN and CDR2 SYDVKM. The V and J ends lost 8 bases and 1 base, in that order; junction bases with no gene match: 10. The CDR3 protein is CASSSSGTGSYEQYF. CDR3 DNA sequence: TGTGCCAGCTCCTCTTCCGGGACAGGATCCTACGAGCAGTACTTC. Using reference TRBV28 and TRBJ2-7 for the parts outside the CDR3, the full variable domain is DVKVTQSSRYLVKRTGEKVFLECVQDMDHENMFWYRQDPGLGLRLIYFSYDVKMKEKGDIPEGYSVSREKKERFSLILESASTNQTSMYLCASSSSGTGSYEQYFGPGTRLTVT.

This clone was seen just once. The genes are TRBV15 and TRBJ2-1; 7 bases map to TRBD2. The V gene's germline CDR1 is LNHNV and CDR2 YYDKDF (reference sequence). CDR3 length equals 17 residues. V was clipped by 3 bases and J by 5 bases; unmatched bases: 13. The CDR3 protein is CATSSGGTKKIHNEQFF. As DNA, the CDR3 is TGTGCCACCAGCAGTGGGGGGACTAAAAAAATACACAATGAGCAGTTCTTC.

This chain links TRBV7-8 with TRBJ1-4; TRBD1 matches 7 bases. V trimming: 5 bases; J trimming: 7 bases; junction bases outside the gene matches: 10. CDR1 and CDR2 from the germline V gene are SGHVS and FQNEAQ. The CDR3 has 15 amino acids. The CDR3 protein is CASSAYRGRSEKLFF. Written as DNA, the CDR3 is TGTGCCAGCAGCGCCTACAGGGGAAGGAGTGAAAAACTGTTTTTT. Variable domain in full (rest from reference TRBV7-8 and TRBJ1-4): GAGVSQSPRYKVAKRGQDVALRCDPISGHVSLFWYQQALGQGPEFLTYFQNEAQLDKSGLPSDRFFAERPEGSVSTLKIQRTQQEDSAVYLCASSAYRGRSEKLFFGSGTQLSVL.

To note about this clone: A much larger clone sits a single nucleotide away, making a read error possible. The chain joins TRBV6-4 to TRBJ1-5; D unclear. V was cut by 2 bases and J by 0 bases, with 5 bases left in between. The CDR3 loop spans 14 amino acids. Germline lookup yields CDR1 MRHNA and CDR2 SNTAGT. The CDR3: CASSDQYSNQPQHF. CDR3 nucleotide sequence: TGTGCCAGCAGTGACCAGTATAGCAATCAGCCCCAGCATTTT.

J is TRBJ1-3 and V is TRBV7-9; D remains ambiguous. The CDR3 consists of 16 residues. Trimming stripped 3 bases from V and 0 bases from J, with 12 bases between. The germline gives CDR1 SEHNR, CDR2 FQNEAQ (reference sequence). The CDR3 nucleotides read TGTGCCAGCAGCTTTCAACAGCCCCTCTCTGGAAACACCATATATTTT. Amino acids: CASSFQQPLSGNTIYF.

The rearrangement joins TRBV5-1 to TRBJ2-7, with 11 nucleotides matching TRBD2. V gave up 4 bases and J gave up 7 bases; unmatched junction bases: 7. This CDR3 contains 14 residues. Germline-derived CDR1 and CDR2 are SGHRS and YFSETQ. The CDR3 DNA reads TGCGCCAGCAGCGAACCGGGACTAGCGGCTGAGCAGTACTTC. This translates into CASSEPGLAAEQYF.

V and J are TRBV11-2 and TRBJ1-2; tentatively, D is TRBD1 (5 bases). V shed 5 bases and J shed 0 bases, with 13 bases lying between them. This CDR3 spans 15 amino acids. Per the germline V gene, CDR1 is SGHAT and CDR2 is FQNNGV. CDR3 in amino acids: CASSPVGGTNYGYTF. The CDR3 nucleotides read TGTGCCAGCAGCCCCGTTGGGGGGACTAACTATGGCTACACCTTC.